This T cell receptor beta chain was sequenced during a study of radiotherapy plus CTLA-4 blockade in lung cancer. Study background: Among enrolled patients, over 15% responded and approximately 33% achieved disease control.

Details on this clone: The antigen is unknown.

Only in-frame clones appear in the TCRdb table, and some are missing; sequencing was by immunoSEQ multiplex PCR. The sample holds around 90,000 clones, about 80% seen once. The J segment lost 4 bases and the V segment lost 6 bases, leaving 5 bases of the junction unmatched. The CDR3 is 13 amino acids. Germline lookup yields CDR1 MNHNS and CDR2 SASEGT. Those with chemo-refractory metastatic non-small-cell lung cancer were treated with focal radiation combined with CTLA-4 blockade using ipilimumab. Whole-study findings and limits: Researchers report tumor-derived TCR clones expanding in blood after radiotherapy plus ipilimumab. Interferon-beta, together with early blood T cell clone dynamics, reportedly best predicted response.

This sample comprised peripheral blood, obtained from a patient treated with radiotherapy plus ipilimumab. The sequence came from a human donor with non-small cell lung cancer that progressed on radiotherapy plus ipilimumab. The J gene is TRBJ2-5, the V gene TRBV6-1; 7 bases align to TRBD2. The CDR3 nucleotides are TGTGCCAGCAGACTAACTAGCGTAGAGACCCAGTACTTC. Its translation is CASRLTSVETQYF.